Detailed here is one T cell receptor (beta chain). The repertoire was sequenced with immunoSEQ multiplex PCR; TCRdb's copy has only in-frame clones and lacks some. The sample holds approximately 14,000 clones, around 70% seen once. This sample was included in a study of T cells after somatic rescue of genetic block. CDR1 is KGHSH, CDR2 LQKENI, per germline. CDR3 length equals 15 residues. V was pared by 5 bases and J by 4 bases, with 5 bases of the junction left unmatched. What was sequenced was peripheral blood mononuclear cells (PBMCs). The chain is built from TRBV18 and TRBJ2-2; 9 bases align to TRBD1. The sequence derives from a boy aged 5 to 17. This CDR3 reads CASSAGTGTTGELFF. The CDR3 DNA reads TGTGCCAGCTCAGCCGGGACAGGGACCACCGGGGAGCTGTTTTTT.